A selection of T cell receptor beta chains follows, all from one sample in a study of blood T cell repertoires in COVID-19. TCRdb keeps only in-frame clones here, not all; method: immunoSEQ multiplex PCR. The repertoire holds 240,000 or so clones, with around 90% as singletons. The sequenced sample was PBMCs or T cells enriched from blood (not recorded which). The receptors originated from a man aged 45-65 years who had been exposed to COVID-19. The CDR3 runs from the conserved cysteine through the conserved F or W. D genes are given only for firm matches. Part of the rows lack a size; the others show once, few, many or a class for expanded clones.

j_call clone_size d_call v_call cdr3_nt cdr3_aa
TRBJ2-5 - - TRBV29-1 TGCAGCGTTGCCGCACCCGCGGAGACCCAGTACTTC CSVAAPAETQYF
TRBJ1-5 - - TRBV4-1 TGCGCCAGCAGCCAAGGGGGCCTTGAACTTTTCTTCAATCAGCCCCAGCATTTT CASSQGGLELFFNQPQHF
TRBJ1-1 - - TRBV29-1 TGCAGCGTCGACAGGAACACTGAAGCTTTCTTT CSVDRNTEAFF
TRBJ2-2 - - TRBV3-1/TRBV3-2 TGTGCCAGCAGCCAAGGAGATCTAACCTTAACCGGGGAGCTGTTTTTT CASSQGDLTLTGELFF
TRBJ2-2 - - TRBV28 TGTGCCAGCAGTTTATGGGGCGGGACGAACACCGGGGAGCTGTTTTTT CASSLWGGTNTGELFF
TRBJ2-1 - - TRBV7-7 TGTGCTAGCAGCCCTCAACTACGCTCCTACAATGAGCAGTTCTTC CASSPQLRSYNEQFF
TRBJ2-5 - TRBD1 TRBV5-1 TGCGCCAGCAGCTTGGCACAGGGGGCGCAAGAGACCCAGTACTTC CASSLAQGAQETQYF
TRBJ1-1 - - TRBV19 TGTGCCAGTAGTGTGGGTATCGGGACAATGAACACTGAAGCTTTCTTT CASSVGIGTMNTEAFF
TRBJ1-5 - - TRBV6-5 TGTGCCAGCAGTGACTCCCAAGGGGCCCTGACCCAGCATTTT CASSDSQGALTQHF
TRBJ1-3 - - TRBV18 TGTGCCAGCTCACCAACAGTCTCTGGAAACACCATATATTTT CASSPTVSGNTIYF
TRBJ1-2 once TRBD1 TRBV11-3 TGTGCCAGCAGCTCGGGACAGTACTATGGCTACACCTTC CASSSGQYYGYTF
TRBJ1-1 - - TRBV7-2 TGTGCCAGCAGCTTATGGGGCGGCACTGAAGCTTTCTTT CASSLWGGTEAFF
TRBJ1-2 - - TRBV7-8 TGTGCCAGCAGCTTACAACTCGTAACAGGAGCTTCAAACTATGGCTACACCTTC CASSLQLVTGASNYGYTF
TRBJ2-1 - TRBD1 TRBV24-1 TGTGCCACCAGTGACCCTGGGACAGTCTACAATGAGCAGTTCTTC CATSDPGTVYNEQFF
TRBJ2-5 - TRBD1 TRBV24-1 TGTGCCACCAGTGATTACGGACAGGGCCAAGAGACCCAGTACTTC CATSDYGQGQETQYF
TRBJ2-3 once - TRBV5-5 TGTGCCAGCAGCTTTTCGACAGATACGCAGTATTTT CASSFSTDTQYF
TRBJ1-2 - TRBD1 TRBV9 TGTGCCAGCAGCGGCTCAAATTGGGGACAGGGACTCTATGGCTACACCTTC CASSGSNWGQGLYGYTF
TRBJ1-5 - - TRBV25-1 TGTGCCAGCACGGCGGGATATCAGCCCCAGCATTTT CASTAGYQPQHF
TRBJ1-1 - - TRBV7-9 TGTGCCAGCAGCCCACCCTATGTCGGGGGGTGGGGAAAAACTGAAGCTTTCTTT CASSPPYVGGWGKTEAFF
TRBJ1-2 - TRBD1 TRBV6-5 TGTGCCAGCAGTTACGTAGACAGGGCGGGAGGCTACACCTTC CASSYVDRAGGYTF
TRBJ2-1 once TRBD1 TRBV18 TGTGCCAGCTACACAGGGGCCTACAATGAGCAGTTCTTC CASYTGAYNEQFF
TRBJ2-5 - - TRBV5-1 TGCGCCAGCAGCTTTCGGCTAGCCCAAGAGACCCAGTACTTC CASSFRLAQETQYF
TRBJ2-4 - TRBD2 TRBV5-5 TGTGCCAGCAGCTTGGTTAGCGGGAGTACCATTCAGTACTTC CASSLVSGSTIQYF
TRBJ1-1 - - TRBV19 TGTGCCAGTAGTATATGGGGCAGGAACACTGAAGCTTTCTTT CASSIWGRNTEAFF
TRBJ2-5 - TRBD1 TRBV11-3 TGTGCCAGCAGCTCCCAGGGGGCTGAGACCCAGTACTTC CASSSQGAETQYF
TRBJ1-4 few - TRBV3-1/TRBV3-2 TGTGCCAGCAGCCAATTTCAGGCAGCTGAAAAACTGTTTTTT CASSQFQAAEKLFF
TRBJ1-3 - - TRBV5-1 TGCGCCAGCAGTCCGACAAACTCTGGAAACACCATATATTTT CASSPTNSGNTIYF
TRBJ1-1 - - TRBV4-1 TGCGCCAGCAGCCAAGATCTGGGCGGGGTAACTGAAGCTTTCTTT CASSQDLGGVTEAFF
TRBJ2-3 - TRBD2 TRBV18 TGTGCCAGCTCACCCAGATCCAAGACTAGCGGGAAAACAGATACGCAGTATTTT CASSPRSKTSGKTDTQYF
TRBJ2-3 few TRBD1 TRBV9 TGTGCCAGCAGCGCCCGGTCCCGGGACAGGGCCGATACGCAGTATTTT CASSARSRDRADTQYF
TRBJ2-7 - - TRBV2 TGTGCCAGCAGTGAATACGGAAGGGGCGAGCAGTACTTC CASSEYGRGEQYF
TRBJ2-3 - TRBD1 TRBV7-2 TGTGCCAGCAGCCCCCAGACAGGGAGCACAGATACGCAGTATTTT CASSPQTGSTDTQYF
TRBJ2-2 - TRBD2 TRBV5-1 TGCGCCAGCAGCTTGGCAACTAGCGGGAACACCGGGGAGCTGTTTTTT CASSLATSGNTGELFF
TRBJ1-2 - - TRBV6-1 TGTGCCAGCAGTGATTTAATGAGGGAAAGGGTAACCTTC CASSDLMRERVTF
TRBJ2-3 - TRBD2 TRBV5-1 TGCGCCAGCAGCTTGAGTTACAGCGGGAGCTCAGATACGCAGTATTTT CASSLSYSGSSDTQYF
TRBJ1-5 - - TRBV5-8 TGTGCCAGCAGCTTGCGGAGTCACAATCAGCCCCAGCATTTT CASSLRSHNQPQHF
TRBJ1-5 - TRBD1 TRBV7-2 TGTGCCAGCAGCTTAGTGGGGACAGCATACAATCAGCCCCAGCATTTT CASSLVGTAYNQPQHF
TRBJ1-1 - - TRBV28 TGTGCCAGCAATGGGGGGGCGCGGACTGAAGCTTTCTTT CASNGGARTEAFF
TRBJ2-4 once TRBD2 TRBV28 TGTGCCAGCAGTCCTTTGACTAGCGGGAGGAGGGACATTCAGTACTTC CASSPLTSGRRDIQYF
TRBJ2-2 - TRBD2 TRBV7-9 TGTGCCAGCAGGATAGCGGGGGGAACCGGGGAGCTGTTTTTT CASRIAGGTGELFF
TRBJ2-2 - TRBD2 TRBV19 TGTGCCAGTGGCCCGAGACTAGCGGGGATTACCGGGGAGCTGTTTTTT CASGPRLAGITGELFF
TRBJ2-7 - TRBD2 TRBV7-6 TGTGCCAGCAGCTTAGGTCTTAAAGCGGGGGTTTACGAGCAGTACTTC CASSLGLKAGVYEQYF
TRBJ2-1 - TRBD2 TRBV5-1 TGCGCCAGCAGCTTGCGTGGGCGGGGGGGCTATGAGCAGTTCTTC CASSLRGRGGYEQFF
TRBJ2-7 - - TRBV13 TGTGCCAGCAGCTTAGCAGGGATACCTCCCTACGAGCAGTACTTC CASSLAGIPPYEQYF
TRBJ1-2 - - TRBV29-1 TGCAGCGTTGTGGGGGCTGGTGGCTACACCTTC CSVVGAGGYTF
TRBJ1-5 - - TRBV2 TGTGCCAGCAGTGATGTTTGGCCGATTAGCAATCAGCCCCAGCATTTT CASSDVWPISNQPQHF
TRBJ1-4 - TRBD1 TRBV7-8 TGTGCCAGCAGCCCCCGACAGGGTACTAATGAAAAACTGTTTTTT CASSPRQGTNEKLFF
TRBJ2-1 - TRBD1 TRBV29-1 TGCAGCGTTTCGGGACAGGGGGTGTACGGTGAGCAGTTCTTC CSVSGQGVYGEQFF
TRBJ2-5 - TRBD2 TRBV10-3 TGTGCCATCAGTGAGAAGAAGCGGGAGTTCCGGCAAGAGACCCAGTACTTC CAISEKKREFRQETQYF
TRBJ1-1 - - TRBV5-1 TGCGCCAGCAGTTCTCCCTCCAGGGGCACGGGCACTGAAGCTTTCTTT CASSSPSRGTGTEAFF
TRBJ2-1 - TRBD2 TRBV7-2 TGTGCCAGCAGAAGACTAGCGGGGATCTCCTACAATGAGCAGTTCTTC CASRRLAGISYNEQFF
TRBJ2-1 - TRBD1 TRBV24-1 TGTGCCACCTCACAGGGGTTAAGCTCCTACAATGAGCAGTTCTTC CATSQGLSSYNEQFF
TRBJ1-5 - - TRBV2 TGTGCCAGCGTTCAAGGGGTAAATCAGCCCCAGCATTTT CASVQGVNQPQHF
TRBJ2-1 - - TRBV7-2 TGTGCCAGCAGCTTATACCATCTAGGGGATGAGCAGTTCTTC CASSLYHLGDEQFF